These 4 T cell receptor beta chains came from one sample sequenced in a study of blood T cells in healthy people across ages. A second about 7 to 11 cycle PCR used barcoded and J-beta primers. MiXCR, run by TCRdb on the 5' RACE reads, gives a single entry per CDR3 protein. The data show 1.5 million to 2 million distinct CDR3 sequences, around 50% seen once. The sequencing sample was made of blood. These receptors were collected from a woman in her thirties or forties in good health.

This clonotype was seen just once. This rearrangement joins TRBV6-5 to TRBJ1-2; 9 bases are a match to TRBD1. The J segment lost 13 bases and the V segment lost 4 bases, leaving 19 bases of the junction unmatched. This CDR3 is built from 16 residues. CDR1 and CDR2 from the germline V gene are MNHEY and SVGAGI. The CDR3 spells CASSSIQVGTGRLATF. CDR3 coding DNA: TGTGCCAGCAGTTCCATTCAGGTTGGGACAGGGAGGCTGGCCACCTTC.

The V gene is TRBV12-3 or TRBV12-4, the J gene TRBJ1-5; D is unresolved. The V end lost 3 bases, the J end lost 3 bases, and 6 bases lay between the germline ends. This CDR3 region has 13 residues. CDR3 sequence: CASSFLDNQPQHF. CDR3 nucleotide sequence: TGTGCCAGCAGTTTTTTGGACAATCAGCCCCAGCATTTT.

The sample holds a few counts of this clonotype. The junction departs from the called germline gene at one end, perhaps through a read error. The CDR3 DNA reads as TGTGCCAGCAGTTTAGCCCCTAGCGGAGCCTACAATGAGCAGTTCTTC. This encodes CASSLAPSGAYNEQFF. The gene calls are TRBV5-1 and TRBJ2-1; 7 positions agree with TRBD2. Germline V CDR1 and CDR2: SGHRS, YFSETQ. The CDR3 spans 16 residues.

This chain uses TRBV29-1 with TRBJ1-4; no clear D. CDR1 and CDR2 from the germline V gene are SQVTM and ANQGSEA. V shed 4 bases and J shed 8 bases, with 11 bases lying between them. The CDR3 runs 12 residues. CDR3 residues: CSVVNVDEKLFF. The CDR3 DNA is TGCAGCGTTGTTAACGTGGACGAAAAACTGTTTTTT.